This TCR beta chain derives from a study of blood T cell repertoires in COVID-19. This clone was seen only once. Between the trimmed V and J ends, which lost 2 bases and 6 bases, there was a span of 11 bases. CDR3 length equals 14 residues. From germline, CDR1 is MNHNS and CDR2 SASEGT. Original methodology: Reference gene primers were amplified, and this amplification served to estimate nucleated cell counts. Produced via immunoSEQ multiplex PCR; TCRdb's table is partial and in-frame only. The V and J calls and the clone size are those of that table, but D and trimming were determined from the DNA. Of 200,000 to 250,000 clones in the sample, about 85% are singletons; the top ten hold around 6%. Self-reported history from a screening survey and questionnaire set each donor's cohort.

The chain joins TRBV6-1 to TRBJ1-5; D ambiguous. The receptor comes from a woman in her 30s with acute COVID-19. The sequencing sample was made of PBMCs or T cells enriched from blood (not recorded which). CDR3 residues: CASSELRAGQPQHF. CDR3 in DNA: TGTGCCAGCAGTGAATTGAGGGCGGGTCAGCCCCAGCATTTT.